Sequencing of this T cell receptor beta chain was carried out in a study of Graves' ophthalmopathy and Graves' hyperthyroidism. Overall study: Being free of ophthalmopathy for 18 months of follow-up defined stable hyperthyroidism.

Exclusion applied to patients with other autoimmune diseases, uncontrolled infections, pregnancy or lactation. Note on this clonotype: Its antigen is still unknown.

Transcripts of RNA were the source for amplifying TCR beta CDR3 regions. Investigators did first-round RT-PCR with HTBI primers, then second-round multiplex PCR. TCRdb re-analysed the multiplex PCR reads in MiXCR, keeping a single row per CDR3 protein. The data hold about 1.1 million distinct CDR3 sequences, with around a third observed a single time. Study-level findings and limits: Blood repertoires reportedly contained most expanded thyroid clonotypes above 0.001 frequency.

V was shortened by 7 bases and J by 0 bases, with 13 bases between the two germline ends. This CDR3 comprises 14 residues. The sequence was obtained from an adult man with Graves' hyperthyroidism. Sequences were obtained from peripheral blood or thyroid tissue (not recorded which). The V call is TRBV12-3 or TRBV12-4, the J call TRBJ2-7, with a tentative D call TRBD1 (6 bases). CDR3 in DNA: TGTGCCAGCAACCCGACAGGCAGCTCCTACGAGCAGTACTTC. This encodes CASNPTGSSYEQYF.